The rows below give T cell receptor beta chains drawn from one sample of a study of control samples from healthy donors and cancer patients. TCRdb's table, derived via immunoSEQ multiplex PCR, lists solely in-frame clones and lacks some. The sample has about 150,000 clones, more than 85% seen once. Sequencing was performed on blood. These receptors came from a young man in good health. CDR3s include the opening cysteine and the closing phenylalanine or tryptophan. D genes are given only for firm matches. Only some rows state a clone size, as once, few, many or a class for expanded clones.

d_call j_call v_call clone_size cdr3_nt cdr3_aa
- TRBJ2-1 TRBV6-5 - TGTGCCAGCAGGACAAGAACTAGCTTGCACAATGAGCAGTTCTTC CASRTRTSLHNEQFF
TRBD1 TRBJ2-2 TRBV30 - TGTGCCTGGAGAACTCTACCCCGGGACAGGGGCACCGGGGAGCTGTTTTTT CAWRTLPRDRGTGELFF
- TRBJ1-5 TRBV7-9 - TGTGCCAGCAGCTCCCCGAATCAGCCCCAGCATTTT CASSSPNQPQHF
TRBD1 TRBJ1-2 TRBV4-2 few TGTGCCAGCAGCCAAGATCTACGACAGGGAAGTTATGGCTACACCTTC CASSQDLRQGSYGYTF
- TRBJ1-2 TRBV30 - TGTGCCTGGAGTAGGAATAACCTAGGGGGAACTGGCTACACCTTC CAWSRNNLGGTGYTF
- TRBJ2-7 TRBV30 - TGTGCCTGGAGCGGGAGCTACTCCTACGAGCAGTACTTC CAWSGSYSYEQYF
- TRBJ1-2 TRBV5-5 - TGTGCCAGCAGCCCTGGGGTGACCTGGCAGCCCTATGGCTACACCTTC CASSPGVTWQPYGYTF
- TRBJ2-3 TRBV3-1/TRBV3-2 - TGTGCCAGCAGCCAAGTGGAACGGAGCACAGATACGCAGTATTTT CASSQVERSTDTQYF
- TRBJ1-1 TRBV14 - TGTGCCAGCAGCCAAGAGACAGGTTGGGAGAACACTGAAGCTTTCTTT CASSQETGWENTEAFF
- TRBJ1-1 TRBV30 - TGTGCCTGGAGTTACGGACACACTGAAGCTTTCTTT CAWSYGHTEAFF
- TRBJ1-1 TRBV5-1 - TGCGCCAGCAGCTTGGCCAAGGTTCAAAACACTGAAGCTTTCTTT CASSLAKVQNTEAFF
- TRBJ1-3 TRBV7-6 - TGTGCCAGCAGCTTATCGACGCGAACTGGAAACACCATATATTTT CASSLSTRTGNTIYF
- TRBJ2-1 TRBV5-4 once TGTGCCAGCAGCTTGGGGAGGGACACGAGGCGATTCTTC CASSLGRDTRRFF
- TRBJ1-5 TRBV28 - TGTGCCATCTCAAGAGCTAATCAGCCCCAGCATTTT CAISRANQPQHF
- TRBJ1-1 TRBV18 - TGTGCCAGCTCACCTCAGGGCGCGAACACTGAAGCTTTCTTT CASSPQGANTEAFF
- TRBJ2-4 TRBV6-6 once TGTGCCAGCAGTCACGGGGAGGACATTCAGTACTTC CASSHGEDIQYF
TRBD1 TRBJ2-7 TRBV7-2 - TGTGCCAGCAGCTTAGGTTACAGGGGGTTGGATCTCTGGGAGCAGTACTTC CASSLGYRGLDLWEQYF
- TRBJ1-5 TRBV4-1 once TGCGCCAGCAGCCAATTGTATCAGGGACAGCCCCAGCATTTT CASSQLYQGQPQHF